This T cell receptor (beta chain) appears in the sequencing data of a study of shared clonotypes between healthy human individuals (dated by TCRdb to 2020 to 2021). Regarding the complete study: The cohort included three men and two women between 18 and 49 years of age. For each donor, three plates each were used for CD4 naive and CD4 memory, two plates were used for CD8 naive, and one plate was used for CD8 memory. To estimate repertoire size and how much clonotype sharing occurs between individuals, the study deeply sequenced the blood TCR repertoires of roughly 5 healthy adults. To increase sequencing depth and limit assay-specific biases, different laboratories used diverse techniques to prepare libraries and sequence TCR repertoires. Leukapheresis yielded between about 0.9 and 9.5 billion PBMCs per donor. Overall study results and their limits: Naive subsets generally had larger estimated clonotype richness than memory subsets did. Because the study included only a small number of donors, the genetic and exposure-history diversity represented was limited. Sampling was restricted to blood, and TCR repertoires in tissues likely differ from the TCR repertoires found in blood. Even with the large sequencing depth, rarefaction of the sorted-subset datasets indicated that sequencing was incomplete. Pairwise subsampling indicated that sequencing depth was expected to affect the degree of clonotype sharing among donors. Compared with non-shared clonotypes, clonotypes shared by all four sorted-subset donors had higher generation probabilities. Roughly 5% of naive CD4, more than 3% of naive CD8, roughly 2.4% of memory CD4, and 0.4% of memory CD8 clonotypes were shared across several donors.

A word on this clone: Its recognized antigen is unknown. Base qualities are missing; no much larger clone stands one base away.

CD8 naive samples were obtained by positive selection for CCR7 among CD45RO-negative cells, yielding a CD45RA+CCR7+ population from which TemRA cells were excluded. The donors were healthy, HIV-negative adults with no recently reported acute infections or vaccinations. Only Caucasian adults living in Nashville, Tennessee, USA were represented among the donors. Blood was obtained by leukapheresis, after which PBMCs were separated by Ficoll-Histopaque density gradient centrifugation and cryopreserved in liquid nitrogen vapor phase. Analytical flow cytometry was used to check the purity and quantity of each magnetically sorted T cell population. From each sorted fraction, genomic DNA was isolated and quantified by UV absorbance on a Nanodrop 2000c. TCR CDR3 regions were amplified from genomic DNA by multiplex PCR using the deep immunoSEQ assay. Extracted genomic DNA from each cell subset was spread evenly across all wells of several immunoSEQ 96-well plates, with each plate serving as a replicate. For sorted subsets, roughly 200 ng of genomic DNA, equivalent to about 30,000 T cell genomes, went into each replicate PCR. Purified libraries were quantified with a Qubit 3.0 fluorometer, sized on a Bioanalyzer 2100, and re-quantified with the KAPA Library Quantification kit. Each immunoSEQ 96-well plate was sequenced on its own single-read 150-cycle Illumina NextSeq 550 flow cell. As for the authors' bioinformatics: The immunoSEQ output contained only junctional sequences without quality scores, so filtering could not match that applied to full-length reads. Sequences were annotated with PyIR, a Python wrapper for IgBLAST v1.9, and V/J genes and CDR3 were assigned using IMGT germline references. Reads were removed for weak V/J assignments (E-value above 1e-6), missing CDR3, stop codons, out-of-frame junctions, or ambiguous translated residues. V3J clonotypes were defined by identical inferred V gene, J gene, and CDR3 amino acid sequence. The percentage overlap between two repertoires was calculated by dividing the number of shared unique clonotypes by the size of the smaller repertoire. RTK rarefaction, the Chao1 estimator, and Recon v2.1 estimates of unobserved clonotypes were used to assess repertoire richness. Generation probabilities were computed with OLGA for all TCRbeta clonotypes obtained by the gDNA method from several donors. The table comes from immuneACCESS by way of TCRdb, which keeps in-frame sequences with V and J called. Part of the clones is missing from these tables; in studies checked, under half for an unresolved V gene and the rest for unknown reasons. V, J and clone size were drawn from that table, and D and trimming were deduced from the DNA. Across this sample there are about 2,200,000 clones, with around 93% seen only once. The ten biggest clones cover 1.7% of the sample.

V and J lose 7 bases and 8 bases, and a span of 16 bases separates them. The germline V gene encodes CDR1 SGDLS and CDR2 YYNGEE. Counted from cysteine to phenylalanine, this CDR3 has 13 amino acids. This entry keeps only the CDR3 DNA: 39 bases, framed from base 1. This sequence uses TRBV9 and TRBJ2-1, and the D gene may be TRBD1, 6 bases matching. The sequence derives from a man younger than 35 in good health. Some clones in this sample may be carry-over from other donors' samples. The specimen was naive CD8+ T cells from PBMCs. In light of the paper, this sample's cell subset or site label describes: CD45RA+CCR7+. The DNA is TGTGCCAGCTCGAGGGGGAATCGCGATGAGCAGTTCTTC. This codes for CASSRGNRDEQFF.